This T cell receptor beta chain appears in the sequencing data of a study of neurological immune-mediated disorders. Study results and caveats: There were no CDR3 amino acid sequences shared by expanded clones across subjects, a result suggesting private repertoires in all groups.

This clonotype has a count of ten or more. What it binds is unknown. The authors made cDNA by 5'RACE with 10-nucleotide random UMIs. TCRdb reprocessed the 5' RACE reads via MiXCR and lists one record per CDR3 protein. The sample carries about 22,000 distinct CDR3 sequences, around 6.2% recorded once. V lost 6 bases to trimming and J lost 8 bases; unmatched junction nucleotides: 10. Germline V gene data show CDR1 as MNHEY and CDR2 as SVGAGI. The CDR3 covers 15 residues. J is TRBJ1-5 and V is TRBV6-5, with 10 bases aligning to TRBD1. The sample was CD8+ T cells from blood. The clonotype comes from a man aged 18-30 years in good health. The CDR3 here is CASSPWTGGKEPQHF. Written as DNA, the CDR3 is TGTGCCAGCAGCCCCTGGACAGGGGGGAAGGAGCCCCAGCATTTT.